A single sample is the source of the 27 T cell receptor beta chains below, sequenced in a study of blood T cell repertoires in COVID-19 (dated by TCRdb to 2018 to 2020). To prepare the library, the immunoSEQ multiplex PCR assay was applied. Sourced from immuneACCESS, this table was stored by TCRdb with only in-frame sequences that have V and J called. A share of the clones is absent; for the studies checked, an unresolved V gene accounts for under half, and the remainder has no known explanation. The sample profile shows approximately 230,000 clones; around nine tenths of them were found once. Around 3% of the sample is held by the ten biggest clonotypes. What was sequenced was peripheral blood. These receptors came from a man aged 18-30 years with active or convalescent COVID-19.

The chain joins TRBV29-1 to TRBJ2-1; TRBD2 might be the D (6 bases). Germline assignment: CDR1 SQVTM and CDR2 ANQGSEA. The V end was cut by 7 bases, the J end by 6 bases, with 13 bases between. The CDR3 is 12 amino acids. CDR3 bases: TGCAGCGCGGACGGGAGCGTCAATGAGCAGTTCTTC. This translates into CSADGSVNEQFF.

This sequence joins TRBV5-6 and TRBJ2-4, with D unresolved. This CDR3 comprises 14 residues. Germline-derived CDR1 and CDR2 are SGHDT and YYEEEE. V dropped 2 bases and J dropped 4 bases, with 10 bases sitting between them. The CDR3 DNA is TGTGCCAGCAGCTTAACAGCCATTAAAAACATTCAGTACTTC. Amino acids: CASSLTAIKNIQYF. Variable domain in full (rest from reference TRBV5-6 and TRBJ2-4): DAGVTQSPTHLIKTRGQQVTLRCSPKSGHDTVSWYQQALGQGPQFIFQYYEEEERQRGNFPDRFSGHQFPNYSSELNVNALLLGDSALYLCASSLTAIKNIQYFGAGTRLSVL.

This chain connects TRBV5-6 to TRBJ1-5; 7 bases match TRBD1. The length of the CDR3 is 14 residues. Germline V gives CDR1 SGHDT, CDR2 YYEEEE. The J segment lost 11 bases and the V segment lost 0 bases, leaving 8 bases of the junction unmatched. CDR3 region: CASSLGQGVGAQHF. The DNA of the CDR3 is TGTGCCAGCAGCTTGGGACAGGGAGTCGGGGCCCAGCATTTT. Full variable domain (rest looked up from reference TRBV5-6 and TRBJ1-5): DAGVTQSPTHLIKTRGQQVTLRCSPKSGHDTVSWYQQALGQGPQFIFQYYEEEERQRGNFPDRFSGHQFPNYSSELNVNALLLGDSALYLCASSLGQGVGAQHFGDGTRLSIL.

The chain combines TRBV5-4 with TRBJ1-1; D possibly corresponds to TRBD1 (5 bases). CDR3 length: 16 residues. Germline-derived CDR1 and CDR2 are SGHNT and YYREEE (reference sequence). The V and J ends lost 3 bases and 5 bases respectively, with 20 bases between them. CDR3 protein: CASSSGVAGRGTEAFF. The CDR3 bases are TGTGCCAGCAGCTCGGGGGTGGCGGGTCGAGGGACTGAAGCTTTCTTT.

The rearrangement joins TRBV19 to TRBJ1-5; D unresolved. CDR3 length equals 16 residues. Germline CDR1 and CDR2: LNHDA and SQIVND (reference sequence). Between the trimmed V and J ends, which lost 6 bases and 7 bases, there was a span of 22 bases. CDR3 DNA: TGTGCCAGTAGCCCGCCCGGGCGGGTAAGGGAGCAGCCCCAGCATTTT. Its protein product is CASSPPGRVREQPQHF.

This clone was recorded once. This chain joins TRBV6-6 and TRBJ1-2; D possibly corresponds to TRBD1 (6 bases). CDR3 length equals 15 residues. Germline V CDR1 and CDR2: MNHNY, SVGAGI (reference sequence). V gave up 5 bases and J gave up 6 bases, with 19 bases separating them. The chain's CDR3 is CASSPREGGTDGYTF. In DNA, the CDR3 is TGTGCCAGCAGTCCCAGGGAGGGGGGGACGGATGGCTACACCTTC.

Concerning this clone: A much bigger clone sits one base away, suggesting this may be a read error. The sample carries other DNA sequences with the same CDR3. The J gene is TRBJ2-1, the V gene TRBV12-5, with D hard to call. Per germline, CDR1 LGHNT and CDR2 FRNRAP. The CDR3 totals 13 residues. The V gene lost 1 base and the J gene lost 4 bases, with 5 bases spanning the gap. CDR3 in DNA: TGTGCTAGTGGTTTGGACAGTTACAATGAGCAGTTCTTC. The encoded protein is CASGLDSYNEQFF.

This chain connects TRBV6-2 or TRBV6-3 to TRBJ2-1; TRBD1 matches at 8 bases. Trimming cost V 6 bases and J 8 bases; bases outside gene matches: 9. In germline, CDR1 is MNHEY, CDR2 SVGEGT. This CDR3 spans 14 amino acids. DNA of the CDR3: TGTGCCAGCAGCCCAGGGGGCCGGAAGGATGAGCAGTTCTTC. Protein product: CASSPGGRKDEQFF.

DNA of the CDR3: TGTGCCAGCAGCTTAGCGTGGGGTTTCCGGACAATCCCAAACCTTAAGAGCTACACCTTC. Translation gives CASSLAWGFRTIPNLKSYTF. V is TRBV7-8 and J is TRBJ1-2; TRBD1 might be the D (5 bases). Germline assignment: CDR1 SGHVS and CDR2 FQNEAQ. Deletions cut 0 bases from V and 9 bases from J, with 32 bases between. The CDR3 has 20 residues.

J is TRBJ1-2 and V is TRBV18, with 9 bases matching TRBD1. Losses at the gene ends were 2 bases for V and 7 bases for J; bases not matched to a gene: 8. The V gene's germline CDR1 is KGHSH and CDR2 LQKENI. The CDR3 runs to 15 residues. CDR3 coding DNA: TGTGCCAGCTCACCAGGATTGGGACAGGGTTCTGGCTACACCTTC. It is translated as CASSPGLGQGSGYTF. Full variable domain (rest looked up from reference TRBV18 and TRBJ1-2): NAGVMQNPRHLVRRRGQEARLRCSPMKGHSHVYWYRQLPEEGLKFMVYLQKENIIDESGMPKERFSAEFPKEGPSILRIQQVVRGDSAAYFCASSPGLGQGSGYTFGSGTRLTVV.

The rearrangement uses TRBV6-2 or TRBV6-3 and TRBJ2-3, with 10 bases fitting TRBD2. This CDR3 region has 15 residues. V lost 2 bases, J lost 6 bases, and 5 bases stayed unmatched. Germline-derived CDR1 and CDR2 are MNHEY and SVGEGT. The CDR3 region is CASSYRSGRVDTQYF. The CDR3 DNA reads TGTGCCAGCAGTTACCGGAGCGGGAGGGTGGATACGCAGTATTTT.

This rearrangement joins TRBV5-1 to TRBJ2-7; 9 nucleotides agree with TRBD1. Trimming removed 0 bases from V and 4 bases from J; junction bases left unmatched: 2. The germline gives CDR1 SGHRS, CDR2 YFSETQ. This CDR3 contains 14 residues. CDR3 loop: CASSLAGTGYEQYF. CDR3 coding DNA: TGCGCCAGCAGCTTGGCTGGGACAGGGTACGAGCAGTACTTC.

The chain employs TRBV24-1 and TRBJ2-5, with 10 positions matching TRBD2. CDR3 length equals 15 residues. J was trimmed by 3 bases and V by 3 bases; bases with no gene match: 3. Germline values: CDR1 KGHDR, CDR2 SFDVKD. The CDR3 region is CATSDTSGIKETQYF. Written as DNA, the CDR3 is TGTGCCACCAGTGATACTAGCGGGATTAAAGAGACCCAGTACTTC.

The chain combines TRBV7-9 with TRBJ2-1; D might be TRBD2 (6 bases). V lost 7 bases to trimming and J lost 8 bases, with 12 bases between them. Per the germline V gene, CDR1 is SEHNR and CDR2 is FQNEAQ (reference sequence). The CDR3 spans 12 residues. As DNA, the CDR3 is TGTGCCAGCATCCGCTGGGGGGATGAGCAGTTCTTC. Its protein product is CASIRWGDEQFF.

This rearrangement joins TRBV5-5 to TRBJ1-2; D remains ambiguous. Germline V gene lookup returns CDR1 SGHKS and CDR2 YYEKEE (reference sequence). The CDR3 is 16 amino acids. Between the trimmed V and J ends, which lost 0 bases and 0 bases, there was a span of 12 bases. The CDR3 nucleotides read TGTGCCAGCAGCTTGGTGTGGGCCGAATCTAACTATGGCTACACCTTC. Translation: CASSLVWAESNYGYTF.

J is TRBJ2-7 and V is TRBV7-2; no definite D call. This CDR3 is 11 amino acids long. Germline-derived CDR1 and CDR2 are SGHTA and FQGNSA. V gave up 1 base and J gave up 6 bases, with 4 bases separating them. DNA for the CDR3: TGTGCCAGCAGCTTAGTATCCGAGCAGTACTTC. Translation gives CASSLVSEQYF. The whole variable domain, filled in from reference TRBV7-2 and TRBJ2-7, reads GAGVSQSPSNKVTEKGKDVELRCDPISGHTALYWYRQSLGQGLEFLIYFQGNSAPDKSGLPSDRFSAERTGGSVSTLTIQRTQQEDSAVYLCASSLVSEQYFGPGTRLTVT.

The chain combines TRBV6-5 with TRBJ1-6; TRBD1 matches 8 bases. The V and J ends lost 0 bases and 10 bases, in that order; junction bases with no gene match: 5. In germline, CDR1 is MNHEY, CDR2 SVGAGI. The CDR3 spans 15 residues. The CDR3, as DNA: TGTGCCAGCAGTTACTCGGACAGGGACGGGTCACCCCTCCACTTT. It yields the protein CASSYSDRDGSPLHF.

The J gene is TRBJ2-7, the V gene TRBV14, with D maybe TRBD1 (6 bases). The CDR3 is 13 residues long. V was trimmed by 2 bases and J by 3 bases, leaving 8 bases between them. CDR1 and CDR2 (germline): SGHDN, FVKESK. The CDR3 region has the DNA TGTGCCAGCAGCCAACTACAGGGCTACGAGCAGTACTTC. It specifies CASSQLQGYEQYF.

The chain has TRBV5-5 and TRBJ1-1, with 9 bases fitting TRBD1. CDR1 is SGHKS, CDR2 YYEKEE, per germline (reference sequence). V gave up 3 bases and J gave up 4 bases; unmatched junction bases: 7. This CDR3 has 15 residues. The CDR3 region has the DNA TGTGCCAGCAGCTCGGAACAGGGGGCGGTCACTGAAGCTTTCTTT. It is translated as CASSSEQGAVTEAFF.

In its sample, this clone was seen a few times. The gene calls are TRBV21-1 and TRBJ2-6; the table's TRBD1 call for D was not verified on the DNA. TRBV21-1 is annotated as a pseudogene. The CDR3 spans 19 residues. The CDR3 protein is CASSTRKPGTSSGANVLTF. The CDR3 DNA is TGTGCCAGCAGCACCCGAAAGCCAGGGACAAGCTCTGGGGCCAACGTCCTGACTTTC.

J is TRBJ1-1 and V is TRBV12-3 or TRBV12-4; the D is unclear. CDR3 length: 11 residues. The V gene lost 6 bases and the J gene lost 8 bases, with 10 bases spanning the gap. The CDR3 spells CASSQRGEAFF. The CDR3 coding sequence is TGTGCCAGCAGCCAACGGGGAGAAGCTTTCTTT.

This chain uses TRBV9 with TRBJ2-1, with 8 bases matching TRBD2. Losses at the gene ends were 3 bases for V and 9 bases for J; bases not matched to a gene: 11. There are 15 residues in the CDR3. Germline V gene data show CDR1 as SGDLS and CDR2 as YYNGEE. This CDR3 reads CASSAPTAGDVEQFF. The CDR3 DNA is TGTGCCAGCAGCGCCCCGACAGCGGGAGATGTTGAGCAGTTCTTC.

The chain couples TRBV6-5 to TRBJ2-1, with unresolved D. Germline V gives CDR1 MNHEY, CDR2 SVGAGI. V dropped 5 bases and J dropped 10 bases, with 21 bases sitting between them. The CDR3 length is 15 residues. CDR3 in DNA: TGTGCCAGCAGTAAAACGAACGGCCCAAACGGGGAGCAGTTCTTC. Translated, it gives CASSKTNGPNGEQFF.

This clone was detected only once. DNA for the CDR3: TGTGCCAGCAGTGAAGCGGCCATAACCTACGAGCAGTACTTC. Amino acids: CASSEAAITYEQYF. The chain couples TRBV6-1 to TRBJ2-7; no firm D call. Germline V gene lookup returns CDR1 MNHNS and CDR2 SASEGT. V was cut by 0 bases and J by 2 bases, with 8 bases left in between. This CDR3 is built from 14 residues.

The chain combines TRBV4-3 with TRBJ2-3; D is perhaps TRBD1 (6 bases). The V end lost 4 bases, the J end lost 9 bases, and 17 bases lay between the germline ends. The CDR3 sequence is 14 residues long. Per the germline V gene, CDR1 is LGHNA and CDR2 is YSLEER. In nucleotides, the CDR3 is TGCGCCAGCAGCCGGACCGAGGGTGGGGGCACGCAGTATTTT. Its protein is CASSRTEGGGTQYF.

This chain uses TRBV3-1 (or the pseudogene TRBV3-2) with TRBJ1-2; a possible D gene is TRBD1 (5 bases). Trimming took off 0 bases at V and 5 bases at J, with 13 bases between the two ends. The CDR3 contains 15 residues. Per the germline V gene, CDR1 is LGHDT and CDR2 is YNNKEL (reference sequence). CDR3 protein: CASSQDWGGRYGYTF. The CDR3 DNA follows: TGTGCCAGCAGCCAAGATTGGGGGGGTCGTTATGGCTACACCTTC.

This clone is a singleton in its sample. V is TRBV27 and J is TRBJ2-5, with TRBD1 matching 9 bases. The CDR3 is 16 amino acids. From germline, CDR1 is MNHEY and CDR2 SMNVEV (reference sequence). The ends lost 4 bases at V and 3 bases at J; junction bases unmatched: 9. The CDR3 is CASSSNTGTGKETQYF. The DNA of the CDR3 is TGTGCCAGCAGTTCCAACACCGGGACAGGGAAAGAGACCCAGTACTTC.